Described below is a single TCR beta chain sequence and its context. The CDR3 spans 15 residues. V shed 4 bases and J shed 2 bases, with 12 bases lying between them. In germline, CDR1 is KGHDR, CDR2 SFDVKD. TCRdb keeps only in-frame clones here, not all; method: immunoSEQ multiplex PCR. This sample has approximately 180,000 clones, with about 92% found just once. The sample is drawn from a study of T cell responses to AZD1222 COVID-19 vaccine. This clonotype was obtained from an adult who received the MenACWY meningococcal vaccine as a control. The chain uses TRBV24-1 and TRBJ2-3; weak D call: TRBD2 (7 bases). Sample: peripheral blood, taken 28 days after the second dose of the MenACWY control vaccine. The CDR3 DNA follows: TGTGCCACCAGTGACTGGGGGGGCAACACAGATACGCAGTATTTT. It specifies CATSDWGGNTDTQYF.